These 20 T cell receptor beta chains were all obtained from the same sample, sequenced in a study of blood T cell repertoires in COVID-19. Using immunoSEQ multiplex PCR, the repertoire was profiled, and TCRdb retains in-frame clones only, with some absent. The sample has 100,000 to 150,000 clones, approximately 87% seen once. The sample consisted of peripheral blood. The receptors derive from a woman aged 60-75 years with acute or convalescent COVID-19.

This clone was seen more than once but under ten times. This chain connects TRBV4-1 to TRBJ2-5; 10 nucleotides agree with TRBD2. The J segment lost 2 bases and the V segment lost 0 bases, leaving 6 bases of the junction unmatched. The CDR3 totals 17 residues. Germline loops: CDR1 MGHRA, CDR2 YSYEKL. The CDR3 region is CASSQEEALAGQETQYF. For the CDR3, the DNA is TGCGCCAGCAGCCAAGAGGAGGCACTAGCGGGGCAAGAGACCCAGTACTTC.

This clone has just one count. The genes are TRBV15 and TRBJ2-5; the D gene is possibly TRBD2 (6 bases). V dropped 3 bases and J dropped 3 bases, with 11 bases sitting between them. Germline V CDR1 and CDR2: LNHNV, YYDKDF (reference sequence). This CDR3 region has 14 residues. The DNA for the CDR3 is TGTGCCACCAGCAGGACGGGAGCAGAAGAGACCCAGTACTTC. As protein: CATSRTGAEETQYF. The full variable domain, with the rest looked up from reference TRBV15 and TRBJ2-5, is DAMVIQNPRYQVTQFGKPVTLSCSQTLNHNVMYWYQQKSSQAPKLLFHYYDKDFNNEADTPDNFQSRRPNTSFCFLDIRSPGLGDTAMYLCATSRTGAEETQYFGPGTRLLVL.

This clone is a singleton in its sample. The gene calls are TRBV5-1 and TRBJ1-1; maybe TRBD1 (6 bases). Per the germline V gene, CDR1 is SGHRS and CDR2 is YFSETQ. The CDR3 contains 15 residues. Trimming shortened V by 3 bases and J by 3 bases, and 15 bases separated the two germline ends. CDR3 sequence: CASSWKTGLDTEAFF. DNA of the CDR3: TGCGCCAGCAGCTGGAAGACAGGATTGGACACTGAAGCTTTCTTT.

As for this clone: The same CDR3 is also encoded by other DNA sequences in this sample. The J gene is TRBJ2-3, the V gene TRBV7-9, with 9 bases identical to TRBD2. The CDR3 has 15 residues. Germline V gives CDR1 SEHNR, CDR2 FQNEAQ (reference sequence). Trimming cost V 5 bases and J 2 bases; bases outside gene matches: 5. This chain's CDR3 is CASSLPSGTTDTQYF. CDR3 DNA: TGTGCCAGCAGCCTCCCTAGCGGGACCACAGATACGCAGTATTTT.

V gene TRBV9 combines with J gene TRBJ2-1; 8 bases match TRBD2. Germline V CDR1 and CDR2: SGDLS, YYNGEE. The ends lost 4 bases at V and 8 bases at J; junction bases unmatched: 14. The length of the CDR3 is 16 residues. CDR3 region: CASSPRLAGMVDEQFF. CDR3 DNA sequence: TGTGCCAGCAGCCCCCGCTTAGCGGGAATGGTGGATGAGCAGTTCTTC.

The genes are TRBV18 and TRBJ2-3, with 8 bases lining up with TRBD1. CDR3 length equals 17 residues. The J segment lost 5 bases and the V segment lost 3 bases, leaving 13 bases of the junction unmatched. Per germline, CDR1 KGHSH and CDR2 LQKENI. CDR3 loop: CASSPPMRQGSGDTQYF. DNA of the CDR3: TGTGCCAGCTCACCTCCCATGAGACAGGGGTCGGGAGATACGCAGTATTTT.

This clone turned up a few times. V gene TRBV28 combines with J gene TRBJ2-2, with 7 positions matching TRBD1. The CDR3 is made up of 14 amino acids. V lost 7 bases and J lost 2; bases outside the gene matches: 4. Germline V gives CDR1 MDHEN, CDR2 SYDVKM. The CDR3 reads CASKGTDNTGELFF. CDR3 in DNA: TGTGCCAGCAAAGGGACAGATAACACCGGGGAGCTGTTTTTT.

The gene calls are TRBV11-2 and TRBJ2-5, with D possibly matching TRBD2 (5 bases). Germline V gives CDR1 SGHAT, CDR2 FQNNGV. The CDR3 length is 11 residues. Trimming removed 2 bases at V and 10 bases at J, with 8 bases between. The CDR3 loop reads CASSLSRDQYF. CDR3 sequence (DNA): TGTGCCAGCAGCTTATCGAGGGACCAGTACTTC.

The chain joins TRBV7-9 to TRBJ2-5, with 9 bases identical to TRBD2. The CDR3 totals 17 residues. Trimming removed 5 bases from V and 0 bases from J; junction bases left unmatched: 10. Germline CDR1 is SEHNR and CDR2 is FQNEAQ (reference sequence). CDR3 amino acids: CASSDPIAGEYQETQYF. DNA for the CDR3: TGTGCCAGCAGCGACCCGATAGCGGGAGAATACCAAGAGACCCAGTACTTC.

The genes are TRBV7-8 and TRBJ2-3; TRBD2 is a possible D gene (7 bases). The CDR3 covers 14 residues. Germline CDR1 reads SGHVS; CDR2 reads FQNEAQ. Trimming stripped 5 bases from V and 5 bases from J, with 14 bases between. CDR3 loop: CASSRGAKQDTQYF. DNA of the CDR3: TGTGCCAGCAGCCGGGGGGCGAAGCAAGATACGCAGTATTTT.

The chain links TRBV28 to TRBJ2-2, with 7 bases lining up with TRBD2. This CDR3 is built from 12 residues. Germline V lookup: CDR1 MDHEN, CDR2 SYDVKM. V lost 11 bases and J lost 5; bases outside the gene matches: 5. CDR3 in amino acids: CAGGSTTGELFF. The CDR3 DNA reads as TGTGCCGGCGGGAGTACGACCGGGGAGCTGTTTTTT.

This chain joins TRBV18 and TRBJ2-1; weak D call: TRBD2 (5 bases). From germline, CDR1 is KGHSH and CDR2 LQKENI. The CDR3 is 17 residues long. Trimming pared 1 base from V and 0 bases from J, leaving 13 bases between. DNA for the CDR3: TGTGCCAGCTCACCACAGTTTGCGGGCCTCTCCTACAATGAGCAGTTCTTC. It yields the protein CASSPQFAGLSYNEQFF. The full variable domain, with the rest looked up from reference TRBV18 and TRBJ2-1, is NAGVMQNPRHLVRRRGQEARLRCSPMKGHSHVYWYRQLPEEGLKFMVYLQKENIIDESGMPKERFSAEFPKEGPSILRIQQVVRGDSAAYFCASSPQFAGLSYNEQFFGPGTRLTVL.

This rearrangement joins TRBV28 to TRBJ2-4; TRBD1 is a possible D gene (5 bases). Trimming removed 4 bases from V and 1 base from J, with 8 bases in between. The CDR3 runs to 14 residues. The germline V gene encodes CDR1 MDHEN and CDR2 SYDVKM. CDR3 sequence reads: CASSSAGAKNIQYF. In nucleotides, the CDR3 is TGTGCCAGCAGTTCCGCAGGGGCCAAAAACATTCAGTACTTC.

This clone was counted once. The CDR3 nucleotides are TGTGCCAGCAGCGGCGGGGGAAGCCAAGAGACCCAGTACTTC. Translating it yields CASSGGGSQETQYF. The chain employs TRBV5-6 and TRBJ2-5, with 7 bases lining up with TRBD2. Unmatched junction bases numbered 4, after V lost 4 bases and J lost 1 base. The germline V gene has CDR1 SGHDT and CDR2 YYEEEE. This CDR3 is 14 amino acids long.

V usage is TRBV6-1 and J usage is TRBJ2-1, with TRBD2 identical over 7 bases. V trimming: 3 bases; J trimming: 0 bases; junction bases outside the gene matches: 2. In germline, CDR1 is MNHNS, CDR2 SASEGT. The CDR3 is 15 amino acids. CDR3 sequence reads: CASSEASGSYNEQFF. DNA of the CDR3: TGTGCCAGCAGTGAGGCTAGCGGCTCCTACAATGAGCAGTTCTTC.

This chain connects TRBV15 to TRBJ1-5; 7 bases match TRBD1. With 5 bases clipped from V and 3 bases from J, the junction kept 10 bases outside the gene matches. CDR3 length: 16 residues. From germline, CDR1 is LNHNV and CDR2 YYDKDF (reference sequence). CDR3 in DNA: TGTGCCACCAGCCGTGTACAGGGGATCCCCAATCAGCCCCAGCATTTT. Protein sequence: CATSRVQGIPNQPQHF.

The chain carries TRBV29-1 and TRBJ1-4; TRBD1 matches at 7 bases. CDR1 SQVTM and CDR2 ANQGSEA come from the germline V gene. This CDR3 has 13 residues. The V and J ends lost 0 bases and 8 bases, in that order; junction bases with no gene match: 3. CDR3 amino acids: CSVEEIRGEKLFF. The CDR3 DNA reads TGCAGCGTTGAAGAGATCAGGGGGGAAAAACTGTTTTTT. Supplemented by reference TRBV29-1 and TRBJ1-4, the full variable domain reads SAVISQKPSRDICQRGTSLTIQCQVDSQVTMMFWYRQQPGQSLTLIATANQGSEATYESGFVIDKFPISRPNLTFSTLTVSNMSPEDSSIYLCSVEEIRGEKLFFGSGTQLSVL.

CDR3 DNA: TGTGCCAGCAGCGTAGGCGGGGTACCAGGGCTTTCACCCCTCCACTTT. Its translation: CASSVGGVPGLSPLHF. J is TRBJ1-6 and V is TRBV9; D is possibly TRBD1 (5 bases). Trimming shortened V by 0 bases and J by 9 bases, and 16 bases separated the two germline ends. The CDR3 contains 16 residues. Germline loops: CDR1 SGDLS, CDR2 YYNGEE.

The rearrangement joins TRBV6-5 to TRBJ1-5, with a weak D call TRBD1 (6 bases). V was clipped by 7 bases and J by 5 bases, with 12 bases between them. Germline CDR1 MNHEY, CDR2 SVGAGI. CDR3 length equals 13 residues. CDR3 coding DNA: TGTGCCAGCACCGGGACACCCTATCAGCCCCAGCATTTT. Translating gives CASTGTPYQPQHF.

This chain connects TRBV21-1 to TRBJ2-7; the DNA was not used to check the table's D call, TRBD2. TRBV21-1 is a known pseudogene. The CDR3 totals 18 residues. DNA for the CDR3: TGTGCCAGCAGATCTGACGACGGGTTCGGGACTAGCGGTTACGAGCAGTACTTC. Residues: CASRSDDGFGTSGYEQYF.